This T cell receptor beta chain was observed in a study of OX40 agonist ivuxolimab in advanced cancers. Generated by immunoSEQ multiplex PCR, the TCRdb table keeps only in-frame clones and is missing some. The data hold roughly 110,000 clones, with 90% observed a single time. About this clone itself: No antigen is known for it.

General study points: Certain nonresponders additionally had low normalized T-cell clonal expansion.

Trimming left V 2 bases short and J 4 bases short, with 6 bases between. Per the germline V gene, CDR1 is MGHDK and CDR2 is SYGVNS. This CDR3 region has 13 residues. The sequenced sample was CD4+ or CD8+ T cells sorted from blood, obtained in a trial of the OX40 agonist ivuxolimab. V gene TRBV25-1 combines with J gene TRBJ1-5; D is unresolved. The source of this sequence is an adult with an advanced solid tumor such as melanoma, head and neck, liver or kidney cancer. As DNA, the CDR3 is TGTGCCAGCAGTGAAAGTGGAAATCAGCCCCAGCATTTT. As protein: CASSESGNQPQHF. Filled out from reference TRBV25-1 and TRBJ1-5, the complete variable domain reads EADIYQTPRYLVIGTGKKITLECSQTMGHDKMYWYQQDPGMELHLIHYSYGVNSTEKGDLSSESTVSRIRTEHFPLTLESARPSHTSQYLCASSESGNQPQHFGDGTRLSIL.